The 29 T cell receptor beta chains below were found in one sample sequenced in a study of control samples from healthy donors and cancer patients. Clones were read by immunoSEQ multiplex PCR, and TCRdb kept only the in-frame ones, dropping some. The table includes 150,000 or so clones, roughly 93% detected once. Specimen: blood. The receptors derive from a young man in good health.

This chain uses TRBV3-1 (or the pseudogene TRBV3-2) with TRBJ2-5, with TRBD1 matching over 7 bases. CDR1 LGHDT and CDR2 YNNKEL come from the germline V gene (reference sequence). The length of the CDR3 is 15 residues. V trimming: 1 base; J trimming: 3 bases; junction bases outside the gene matches: 5. CDR3 bases: TGTGCCAGCAGCCAAGGGGACAGCTACGAAGAGACCCAGTACTTC. Encoded protein: CASSQGDSYEETQYF.

This clone was seen once. The V call is TRBV2, the J call TRBJ2-3, with TRBD1 as a possible D gene (5 bases). Germline V gene lookup returns CDR1 SNHLY and CDR2 FYNNEI. V dropped 5 bases and J dropped 5 bases, with 14 bases sitting between them. The CDR3 is 14 amino acids. The CDR3 loop is CASSRAGIIDTQYF. Written as DNA, the CDR3 is TGTGCCAGCAGTAGGGCAGGGATCATAGATACGCAGTATTTT. The whole variable domain, remainder taken from reference TRBV2 and TRBJ2-3, is EPEVTQTPSHQVTQMGQEVILRCVPISNHLYFYWYRQILGQKVEFLVSFYNNEISEKSEIFDDQFSVERPDGSNFTLKIRSTKLEDSAMYFCASSRAGIIDTQYFGPGTRLTVL.

The chain recombines TRBV7-9 with TRBJ2-4; perhaps D is TRBD1 or TRBD2 (7 bases each). V shed 5 bases and J shed 9 bases, with 14 bases lying between them. CDR1 is SEHNR, CDR2 FQNEAQ, per germline (reference sequence). The CDR3 runs 13 residues. CDR3 protein: CASSTGGTAIQYF. Here the CDR3 DNA reads TGTGCCAGCAGCACCGGGGGGACAGCCATTCAGTACTTC.

The rearrangement uses TRBV6-2 or TRBV6-3 and TRBJ2-1, with 12 bases fitting TRBD2. V trimming: 2 bases; J trimming: 0 bases; junction bases outside the gene matches: 5. This CDR3 has 18 amino acids. The germline gives CDR1 MNHEY, CDR2 SVGEGT. The CDR3 here is CASSYPTSGSFSYNEQFF. The CDR3 bases are TGTGCCAGCAGTTACCCGACTAGCGGGAGTTTCTCCTACAATGAGCAGTTCTTC.

The rearrangement uses TRBV19 and TRBJ2-5; 13 bases align to TRBD2. Trimming at V came to 4 bases and at J to 5 bases, leaving 7 bases not matched to a gene. CDR3 length: 16 amino acids. Germline V gene lookup returns CDR1 LNHDA and CDR2 SQIVND (reference sequence). The CDR3 region is CASSTTSGRARETQYF. The DNA of the CDR3 is TGTGCCAGTAGTACCACTAGCGGGAGGGCCCGTGAGACCCAGTACTTC.

The chain couples TRBV7-2 to TRBJ1-3, with D unresolved. The V gene lost 2 bases and the J gene lost 0 bases, with 8 bases spanning the gap. Germline V gene lookup returns CDR1 SGHTA and CDR2 FQGNSA. The CDR3 has 15 amino acids. CDR3 residues: CASSLTFSSGNTIYF. CDR3 nucleotides: TGTGCCAGCAGCTTAACATTCTCCTCTGGAAACACCATATATTTT. The full variable domain, in which reference TRBV7-2 and TRBJ1-3 provide the parts outside the CDR3, is GAGVSQSPSNKVTEKGKDVELRCDPISGHTALYWYRQSLGQGLEFLIYFQGNSAPDKSGLPSDRFSAERTGGSVSTLTIQRTQQEDSAVYLCASSLTFSSGNTIYFGEGSWLTVV.

The chain joins TRBV30 to TRBJ1-6; D may be TRBD1 (5 bases). The CDR3 is made up of 15 amino acids. In germline, CDR1 is GTSNPN, CDR2 SVGIG (reference sequence). Trimming removed 2 bases at V and 5 bases at J, with 13 bases between. The CDR3 reads CAWSSGGLNNSPLHF. The DNA of the CDR3 is TGTGCCTGGAGTTCGGGGGGATTAAATAATTCACCCCTCCACTTT.

The rearrangement uses TRBV24-1 and TRBJ1-1; no clear D. Germline CDR1 KGHDR, CDR2 SFDVKD. The length of the CDR3 is 12 residues. Trimming stripped 3 bases from V and 7 bases from J, with 8 bases between. CDR3 DNA sequence: TGTGCCACCAGTGATGAGGGATTTGAAGCTTTCTTT. Amino acids: CATSDEGFEAFF.

The chain combines TRBV19 with TRBJ2-5; 13 bases match TRBD2. V lost 6 bases, J lost 3 bases, and 7 bases stayed unmatched. Germline V gene lookup returns CDR1 LNHDA and CDR2 SQIVND (reference sequence). This CDR3 region has 16 residues. In DNA, the CDR3 is TGTGCCAGTAGGTGGACTAGCGGGGGACCTGAAGAGACCCAGTACTTC. Protein product: CASRWTSGGPEETQYF.

This clone occurred once. The chain employs TRBV13 and TRBJ2-3; D is unclear. Trimming shortened V by 5 bases and J by 8 bases, and 11 bases separated the two germline ends. Germline V CDR1 and CDR2: PRHDT, FYEKMQ (reference sequence). This CDR3 has 12 residues. DNA for the CDR3: TGTGCCAGCAGCCTGGGTTTGGGTACGCAGTATTTT. Its translation is CASSLGLGTQYF. Filled out from reference TRBV13 and TRBJ2-3, the complete variable domain reads AAGVIQSPRHLIKEKRETATLKCYPIPRHDTVYWYQQGPGQDPQFLISFYEKMQSDKGSIPDRFSAQQFSDYHSELNMSSLELGDSALYFCASSLGLGTQYFGPGTRLTVL.

This sequence joins TRBV30 and TRBJ2-5; TRBD2 is a possible D gene (5 bases). CDR3 length: 14 residues. CDR1 GTSNPN and CDR2 SVGIG come from the germline V gene (reference sequence). The V and J ends lost 7 bases and 5 bases respectively, with 20 bases between them. The CDR3 loop reads CASNSGLSSETQYF. The CDR3 coding sequence is TGTGCCTCAAACAGCGGACTGTCTTCTGAGACCCAGTACTTC.

This sequence joins TRBV6-1 and TRBJ1-1, with D possibly matching TRBD1 (6 bases). Germline V lookup: CDR1 MNHNS, CDR2 SASEGT. CDR3 length equals 17 residues. Trimming took 3 bases from V and 3 from J, leaving 20 bases between them. CDR3 residues: CASSDRGLVVRDTEAFF. In DNA, the CDR3 is TGTGCCAGCAGTGATCGGGGGCTCGTCGTAAGGGACACTGAAGCTTTCTTT.

The gene calls are TRBV6-5 and TRBJ2-4; 7 bases fit TRBD2. This CDR3 spans 13 amino acids. Germline trimming cut 7 bases from V and 9 bases from J; bases unmatched to any gene: 9. In germline, CDR1 is MNHEY, CDR2 SVGAGI. For the CDR3, the DNA is TGTGCCAGCACCTCGGGAAGGGAGGGCATTCAGTACTTC. The encoded protein is CASTSGREGIQYF.

This rearrangement joins TRBV5-1 to TRBJ2-7; D may be TRBD2 (5 bases). This CDR3 has 15 residues. The germline V and J ends were trimmed by 2 bases and 2 bases, with 14 bases remaining between them. Germline assignment: CDR1 SGHRS and CDR2 YFSETQ. This chain's CDR3 is CASSLEGNDAYEQYF. The CDR3 DNA reads as TGCGCCAGCAGCTTAGAGGGCAACGATGCCTACGAGCAGTACTTC.

The chain carries TRBV28 and TRBJ1-5; no clear D gene. Between the trimmed V and J ends, which lost 5 bases and 6 bases, there was a span of 17 bases. CDR3 length: 15 amino acids. From germline, CDR1 is MDHEN and CDR2 SYDVKM. The CDR3 DNA is TGTGCCAGCAGTACGGACCAAGGTCGGAGTCAGCCCCAGCATTTT. Encoded protein: CASSTDQGRSQPQHF.

This clone was observed once. This rearrangement joins TRBV4-3 to TRBJ2-3, with a weak D call TRBD1 (5 bases). The CDR3 covers 17 residues. V shed 0 bases and J shed 6 bases, with 19 bases lying between them. Per the germline V gene, CDR1 is LGHNA and CDR2 is YSLEER. The CDR3 spells CASSQDIRGGIYDTQYF. The CDR3 nucleotides are TGCGCCAGCAGCCAAGATATTAGGGGTGGAATCTACGATACGCAGTATTTT.

This clone has only one observation. V usage is TRBV7-9 and J usage is TRBJ2-7, with TRBD1 as a possible D gene (6 bases). V was cut by 0 bases and J by 4 bases, with 19 bases left in between. Germline CDR1 and CDR2: SEHNR and FQNEAQ (reference sequence). The CDR3 length is 17 residues. CDR3 loop: CASSLAFGTRVLYEQYF. DNA for the CDR3: TGTGCCAGCAGCTTAGCTTTTGGGACAAGGGTTCTTTACGAGCAGTACTTC.

The rearrangement joins TRBV28 to TRBJ2-2; 7 bases are a match to TRBD1. J was trimmed by 5 bases and V by 6 bases; bases with no gene match: 9. This CDR3 comprises 15 residues. Germline V gene lookup returns CDR1 MDHEN and CDR2 SYDVKM. CDR3 sequence: CASRPDRVNTGELFF. Written as DNA, the CDR3 is TGTGCCAGCAGACCCGACAGGGTTAATACCGGGGAGCTGTTTTTT.

J is TRBJ1-4 and V is TRBV2, with 11 bases that match TRBD1. V shed 6 bases and J 6 bases; nucleotides not matched to a gene: 3. The CDR3 sequence is 14 residues long. Germline V lookup: CDR1 SNHLY, CDR2 FYNNEI. The CDR3 DNA reads as TGTGCCAGCAGGGACAGGGGGCGGGATGAAAAACTGTTTTTT. Its protein is CASRDRGRDEKLFF. The full variable domain, rest sourced from reference TRBV2 and TRBJ1-4, is EPEVTQTPSHQVTQMGQEVILRCVPISNHLYFYWYRQILGQKVEFLVSFYNNEISEKSEIFDDQFSVERPDGSNFTLKIRSTKLEDSAMYFCASRDRGRDEKLFFGSGTQLSVL.

V and J are TRBV11-3 and TRBJ2-2; D possibly corresponds to TRBD1 (5 bases). Trimming cost V 9 bases and J 0 bases, with 11 bases left between them. Germline V lookup: CDR1 SGHNT, CDR2 YENEEA. This CDR3 region has 14 residues. CDR3 protein: CASRRQSNTGELFF. CDR3 coding DNA: TGTGCCAGTCGGAGACAGTCGAACACCGGGGAGCTGTTTTTT.

The V call is TRBV7-9, the J call TRBJ2-3, with unresolved D. V gave up 1 base and J gave up 6 bases, with 11 bases separating them. Germline lookup yields CDR1 SEHNR and CDR2 FQNEAQ (reference sequence). The CDR3 is 14 amino acids. The DNA for the CDR3 is TGTGCCAGCAGCTTAGGGCTCACATGGGATACGCAGTATTTT. It yields the protein CASSLGLTWDTQYF.

The V and J genes are TRBV24-1 and TRBJ2-2, with 7 bases identical to TRBD1. V gave up 0 bases and J gave up 6 bases; unmatched junction bases: 6. CDR3 size: 16 residues. Per the germline V gene, CDR1 is KGHDR and CDR2 is SFDVKD. Here the CDR3 DNA reads TGTGCCACCAGTGATTTGGGAAAAACAGGGGCCGGGGAGCTGTTTTTT. Protein sequence: CATSDLGKTGAGELFF.

CDR3 residues: CASSLAGRANEKLFF. CDR3 coding DNA: TGTGCCAGCAGCTTGGCCGGCAGGGCTAATGAAAAACTGTTTTTT. The genes are TRBV5-6 and TRBJ1-4; TRBD1 is a possible D gene (5 bases). Germline V gives CDR1 SGHDT, CDR2 YYEEEE. V gave up 0 bases and J gave up 3 bases, with 9 bases separating them. This CDR3 is 15 amino acids long. The whole variable domain, remainder taken from reference TRBV5-6 and TRBJ1-4, is DAGVTQSPTHLIKTRGQQVTLRCSPKSGHDTVSWYQQALGQGPQFIFQYYEEEERQRGNFPDRFSGHQFPNYSSELNVNALLLGDSALYLCASSLAGRANEKLFFGSGTQLSVL.

The chain joins TRBV7-9 to TRBJ1-2, with 7 positions matching TRBD1. The V gene's germline CDR1 is SEHNR and CDR2 FQNEAQ (reference sequence). J was trimmed by 0 bases and V by 10 bases; bases with no gene match: 8. The CDR3 covers 14 residues. This chain's CDR3 is CATPTDRANYGYTF. The CDR3 nucleotides read TGTGCCACCCCGACCGACAGGGCTAACTATGGCTACACCTTC.

V is TRBV18 and J is TRBJ2-7, with TRBD1 matching 11 bases. In germline, CDR1 is KGHSH, CDR2 LQKENI. CDR3 length: 15 residues. The ends lost 2 bases at V and 6 bases at J; junction bases unmatched: 6. CDR3 amino acids: CASSPSQGQGVEQYF. The CDR3 DNA reads TGTGCCAGCTCACCATCGCAGGGACAGGGGGTCGAGCAGTACTTC.

This chain joins TRBV19 and TRBJ1-1; the D gene is possibly TRBD1 (6 bases). This CDR3 has 15 amino acids. Trimming took 7 bases from V and 3 from J, leaving 18 bases between them. Per the germline V gene, CDR1 is LNHDA and CDR2 is SQIVND (reference sequence). CDR3 bases: TGTGCCAGTACTAGCGACAGGATCTTCGACACTGAAGCTTTCTTT. This encodes CASTSDRIFDTEAFF.

The J gene is TRBJ2-5, the V gene TRBV9, with TRBD1 as a possible D gene (5 bases). Germline V gene data show CDR1 as SGDLS and CDR2 as YYNGEE. V shed 0 bases and J shed 2 bases, with 14 bases lying between them. This CDR3 has 16 amino acids. The CDR3 nucleotides are TGTGCCAGCAGCGTAGGGGGCACAATCGGTCAAGAGACCCAGTACTTC. This codes for CASSVGGTIGQETQYF.

V gene TRBV11-2 combines with J gene TRBJ2-1; a weak D match, TRBD1 (5 bases). CDR3 length equals 14 residues. CDR1 is SGHAT and CDR2 is FQNNGV in the germline V gene. Trimming shortened V by 1 base and J by 6 bases, and 10 bases separated the two germline ends. CDR3 DNA sequence: TGTGCCAGCAGCTTAGCAGGGATTTCCAATGAGCAGTTCTTC. Translated, it gives CASSLAGISNEQFF.

The V call is TRBV19, the J call TRBJ1-5; weak D call: TRBD1 (5 bases). In germline, CDR1 is LNHDA, CDR2 SQIVND (reference sequence). With 3 bases removed from V and 0 bases from J, the gap between germline ends came to 9 bases. This CDR3 comprises 15 residues. DNA for the CDR3: TGTGCCAGTAGTATCGGGGCTTATAGCAATCAGCCCCAGCATTTT. Translation: CASSIGAYSNQPQHF.